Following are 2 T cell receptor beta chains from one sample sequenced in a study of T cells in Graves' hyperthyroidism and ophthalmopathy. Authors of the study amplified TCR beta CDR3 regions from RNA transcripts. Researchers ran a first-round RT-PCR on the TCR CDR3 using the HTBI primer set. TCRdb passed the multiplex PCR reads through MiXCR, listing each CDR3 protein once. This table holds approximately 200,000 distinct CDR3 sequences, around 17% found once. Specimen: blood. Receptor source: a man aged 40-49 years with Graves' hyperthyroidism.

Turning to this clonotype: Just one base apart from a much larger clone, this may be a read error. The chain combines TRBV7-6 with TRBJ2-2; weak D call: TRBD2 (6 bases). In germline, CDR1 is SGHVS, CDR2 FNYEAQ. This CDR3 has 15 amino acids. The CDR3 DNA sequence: TGTACCAGCAGCTTAGAGACTAGTGGCACCGGGGAGCTGTTTTTT. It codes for CTSSLETSGTGELFF.

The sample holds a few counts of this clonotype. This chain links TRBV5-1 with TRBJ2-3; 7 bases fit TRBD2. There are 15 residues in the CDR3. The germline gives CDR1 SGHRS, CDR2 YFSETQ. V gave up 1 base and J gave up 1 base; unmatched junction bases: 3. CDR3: CASSLSGAGTDTQYF. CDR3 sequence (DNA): TGCGCCAGCAGCTTGAGCGGGGCGGGCACAGATACGCAGTATTTT.